This TCR beta chain was recovered during a study of cytotoxic CD8 clonotypes in ibrutinib-treated CLL. The overall study: The response samples were taken once patients had been treated for a median of about 12 months, range 6 to 36. On average, each sample had roughly 250,000 productive templates and under 95,000 productive rearrangements.

Study observations and caveats: Clonality went up at ibrutinib response and then declined back toward baseline at progression. Private clonotypes, not public ones, expanded at ibrutinib response.

A note on this clone: No antigen is known for it.

The table came from immunoSEQ multiplex PCR; TCRdb's copy has only in-frame clones and leaves some out. This table holds under 200,000 clones, about 80% found once. The V end was cut by 1 base, the J end by 6 bases, with 16 bases between. This CDR3 has 15 amino acids. Material: PBMCs, obtained after 12 months of ibrutinib treatment. The rearrangement uses TRBV23-1 and TRBJ2-7; D gene ambiguous. TRBV23-1 is noted as an ORF with a role that remains uncertain. The clonotype comes from a human donor with chronic lymphocytic leukemia. The CDR3: CASSQYGELGSEQYF. For the CDR3, the DNA is TGCGCCAGCAGTCAATATGGGGAATTGGGATCCGAGCAGTACTTC.